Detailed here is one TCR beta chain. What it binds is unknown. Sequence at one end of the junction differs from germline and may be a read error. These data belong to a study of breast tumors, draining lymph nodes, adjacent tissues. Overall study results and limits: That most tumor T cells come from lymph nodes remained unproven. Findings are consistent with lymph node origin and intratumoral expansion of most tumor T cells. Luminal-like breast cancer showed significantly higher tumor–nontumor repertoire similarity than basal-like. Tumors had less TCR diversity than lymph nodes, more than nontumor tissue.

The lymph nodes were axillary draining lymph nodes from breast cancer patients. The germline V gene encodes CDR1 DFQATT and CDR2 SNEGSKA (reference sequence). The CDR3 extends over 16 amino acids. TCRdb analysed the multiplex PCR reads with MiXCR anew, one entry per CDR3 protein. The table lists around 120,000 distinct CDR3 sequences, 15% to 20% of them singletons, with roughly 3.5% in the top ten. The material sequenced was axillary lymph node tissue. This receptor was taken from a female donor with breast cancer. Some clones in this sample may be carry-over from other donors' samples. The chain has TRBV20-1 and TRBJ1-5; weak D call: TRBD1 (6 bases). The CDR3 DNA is TGCGGTGCTAGAGTCGGCGGGGGCCCAAGCAATCAGCCCCAGCATTTT. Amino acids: CGARVGGGPSNQPQHF.